The 22 T cell receptor beta chains given below trace back to one sample, sequenced in a study of T cell repertoires in cytomegalovirus infection (dated by TCRdb to the late 2010s). TCRdb shows the sequencer as Illumina HiSeq 1500. TCRdb cleaned the public reads at Q25 with fastp, built clones with MiXCR and kept in-frame beta chains. When rows share a CDR3 protein, they turn into one entry using the most common DNA and genes. This sample is represented by 160,000 or so distinct CDR3 sequences; about 20% of them were singletons. The ten top clones hold approximately 9.9% of the sample. Material for sequencing was PBMCs. The source of these receptors is a human donor in good health (CMV status not recorded). Some clones in this sample may be carry-over from other donors' samples.

The chain is built from TRBV29-1 and TRBJ2-1, with 11 positions matching TRBD2. Germline CDR1 reads SQVTM; CDR2 reads ANQGSEA. The CDR3 sequence is 16 residues long. Trimming at V came to 6 bases and at J to 0 bases, leaving 7 bases not matched to a gene. The CDR3 DNA reads as TGCAGCGTGTACGGGACTAGCGGACCCTCCTACAATGAGCAGTTCTTC. This encodes CSVYGTSGPSYNEQFF.

V usage is TRBV12-5 and J usage is TRBJ2-1; D is uncertain. The CDR3 sequence is 15 residues long. Germline V CDR1 and CDR2: LGHNT, FRNRAP. V lost 6 bases, J lost 4 bases, and 16 bases lay in between. For the CDR3, the DNA is TGTGCTAGTGGGGCCGTGGGTATCGATTACAATGAGCAGTTCTTC. Translated: CASGAVGIDYNEQFF.

V usage is TRBV12-3 or TRBV12-4 and J usage is TRBJ2-3; 7 bases agree with TRBD2. V was pared by 5 bases and J by 2 bases, with 10 bases of the junction left unmatched. The CDR3 has 16 residues. CDR3 residues: CASSLMSGTVTDTQYF. The CDR3 DNA reads TGTGCCAGCAGTCTCATGAGCGGGACTGTCACAGATACGCAGTATTTT.

The table lists this clonotype with a few counts. The chain is built from TRBV6-5 and TRBJ2-7, with D unclear. Germline-derived CDR1 and CDR2 are MNHEY and SVGAGI. This CDR3 is built from 13 residues. The germline V and J ends were trimmed by 2 bases and 6 bases, with 11 bases remaining between them. Written as DNA, the CDR3 is TGTGCCAGCAGTTACAAAGGGTGGGGCGAGCAGTACTTC. Amino acids: CASSYKGWGEQYF.

This chain uses TRBV27 with TRBJ2-1; 7 bases are shared with TRBD2. Per germline, CDR1 MNHEY and CDR2 SMNVEV (reference sequence). V lost 1 base, J lost 7 bases, and 4 bases stayed unmatched. The CDR3 length is 14 residues. The CDR3 spells CASSLFAGANEQFF. The CDR3 DNA follows: TGTGCCAGCAGTTTATTCGCGGGAGCAAATGAGCAGTTCTTC.

CDR3 region: CASSQGTGGLYNEQFF. The CDR3 nucleotides read TGCGCCAGCAGCCAAGGGACAGGGGGTTTGTACAATGAGCAGTTCTTC. This chain joins TRBV4-1 and TRBJ2-1; 10 bases align to TRBD1. Trimming removed 1 base from V and 4 bases from J; junction bases left unmatched: 4. CDR1 is MGHRA, CDR2 YSYEKL, per germline. The CDR3 sequence is 16 residues long.

The rearrangement joins TRBV12-3 or TRBV12-4 to TRBJ1-5; no firm D call. The CDR3 has 15 amino acids. Between the trimmed V and J ends, which lost 5 bases and 4 bases, there was a span of 15 bases. The CDR3 is CASSPLGMPNQPQHF. The CDR3 bases are TGTGCCAGCAGTCCGCTAGGGATGCCAAATCAGCCCCAGCATTTT.

The CDR3 nucleotides read TGCAGCGTTGCCCGCTCCGGGACTAGCGGAAAGGAGACCCAGTACTTC. Its protein product is CSVARSGTSGKETQYF. The rearrangement links TRBV29-1 to TRBJ2-5; TRBD2 matches 11 bases. Germline V lookup: CDR1 SQVTM, CDR2 ANQGSEA. This CDR3 comprises 16 residues. With 4 bases clipped from V and 5 bases from J, the junction kept 12 bases outside the gene matches.

Notes on this clonotype: It may be a read error: a sequence one base away is much more abundant. This rearrangement joins TRBV7-2 to TRBJ2-1, with a tentative D call TRBD2 (6 bases). The V end lost 2 bases, the J end lost 12 bases, and 14 bases lay between the germline ends. CDR1 is SGHTA, CDR2 FQGNSA, per germline. There are 13 residues in the CDR3. CDR3 DNA: TGTGCCAGCAGCTTACCTCTAGCGATGGGGCAGTTCTTC. This gives the protein CASSLPLAMGQFF.

The gene calls are TRBV19 and TRBJ2-2; 8 bases are a match to TRBD2. The germline V gene encodes CDR1 LNHDA and CDR2 SQIVND (reference sequence). The CDR3 is 15 residues long. V lost 3 bases, J lost 6 bases, and 6 bases stayed unmatched. The CDR3 DNA reads TGTGCCAGTAGTATCTTGCGGGAGGAGTCCGGGGAGCTGTTTTTT. Residues: CASSILREESGELFF.

This clonotype came up a few times. The chain links TRBV12-3 or TRBV12-4 to TRBJ1-5; 10 positions match TRBD1. The J segment lost 6 bases and the V segment lost 5 bases, leaving 7 bases of the junction unmatched. The CDR3 runs 15 residues. CDR3 in amino acids: CASSHDRGPGQPQHF. DNA of the CDR3: TGTGCCAGCAGTCATGACAGGGGGCCGGGTCAGCCCCAGCATTTT.

This clonotype was observed at least ten times. This chain connects TRBV7-2 to TRBJ2-1, with D possibly TRBD1 on 6 matching bases. The CDR3 covers 19 residues. Germline V gene lookup returns CDR1 SGHTA and CDR2 FQGNSA. V was cut by 1 base and J by 3 bases, with 22 bases left in between. The CDR3 bases are TGTGCCAGCAGCTTAGTAGGGTCGTCTGTTTTAGGGGGCTACAATGAGCAGTTCTTC. It yields the protein CASSLVGSSVLGGYNEQFF.

The V call is TRBV9, the J call TRBJ2-7; 7 bases match TRBD2. The CDR3 is made up of 16 amino acids. Germline loops: CDR1 SGDLS, CDR2 YYNGEE. Trimming removed 5 bases from V and 0 bases from J; junction bases left unmatched: 11. As DNA, the CDR3 is TGTGCCAGCAGGGAAGCTAGCGGAACCAACTCCTACGAGCAGTACTTC. Translation: CASREASGTNSYEQYF. Using reference TRBV9 and TRBJ2-7 for the parts outside the CDR3, the full variable domain is DSGVTQTPKHLITATGQRVTLRCSPRSGDLSVYWYQQSLDQGLQFLIQYYNGEERAKGNILERFSAQQFPDLHSELNLSSLELGDSALYFCASREASGTNSYEQYFGPGTRLTVT.

The genes are TRBV6-2 or TRBV6-3 and TRBJ1-1; D may be TRBD1 (6 bases). This CDR3 region has 15 residues. The V end was cut by 2 bases, the J end by 4 bases, with 14 bases between. The V gene's germline CDR1 is MNHEY and CDR2 SVGEGT. CDR3 DNA: TGTGCCAGCAGTTACGGGGGCAGCGGGGCCACTGAAGCTTTCTTT. The encoded protein is CASSYGGSGATEAFF.

The CDR3 bases are TGTGCCAGCAGTTTGGGCCCGACAGATACGCAGTATTTT. It translates to CASSLGPTDTQYF. The chain has TRBV27 and TRBJ2-3; D not resolved. This CDR3 is 13 amino acids long. Germline CDR1 is MNHEY and CDR2 is SMNVEV (reference sequence). The germline V and J ends were trimmed by 3 bases and 3 bases, with 7 bases remaining between them.

The chain is built from TRBV7-4 and TRBJ2-7, with D possibly matching TRBD1 (6 bases). The CDR3 is 14 amino acids. The V end lost 0 bases, the J end lost 7 bases, and 13 bases lay between the germline ends. Per germline, CDR1 SGHVT and CDR2 SQSDAQ. Written as DNA, the CDR3 is TGTGCCAGCAGCTTAGCGCCAGGGGCTAAGGAGCAGTACTTC. Residues: CASSLAPGAKEQYF.

This clonotype was counted a few times. V usage is TRBV27 and J usage is TRBJ1-5; D is uncertain. Trimming removed 5 bases from V and 0 bases from J, with 8 bases in between. Germline CDR1 MNHEY, CDR2 SMNVEV (reference sequence). There are 14 residues in the CDR3. The CDR3 loop reads CASSRDVSNQPQHF. The CDR3 nucleotides read TGTGCCAGCAGTCGCGACGTTAGCAATCAGCCCCAGCATTTT.

This clonotype was observed a handful of times. The chain is built from TRBV7-9 and TRBJ2-1; 8 nucleotides align to TRBD1. J gave up 4 bases and V 5 bases, and 10 bases lay outside the gene matches. Germline V lookup: CDR1 SEHNR, CDR2 FQNEAQ (reference sequence). This CDR3 is 16 amino acids long. Here the CDR3 reads CASSPRLGTGYNEQFF. The CDR3 region has the DNA TGTGCCAGCAGCCCAAGGTTGGGGACAGGTTACAATGAGCAGTTCTTC. Drawing the rest from reference TRBV7-9 and TRBJ2-1, the complete variable domain is DTGVSQNPRHKITKRGQNVTFRCDPISEHNRLYWYRQTLGQGPEFLTYFQNEAQLEKSRLLSDRFSAERPKGSFSTLEIQRTEQGDSAMYLCASSPRLGTGYNEQFFGPGTRLTVL.

V gene TRBV28 combines with J gene TRBJ2-7; 7 bases match TRBD2. The J segment lost 7 bases and the V segment lost 3 bases, leaving 9 bases of the junction unmatched. CDR1 is MDHEN and CDR2 is SYDVKM in the germline V gene. The CDR3 spans 14 residues. Here the CDR3 DNA reads TGTGCCAGCAGTTTGGCGGGAGACCGGATTGAGCAGTACTTC. Protein sequence: CASSLAGDRIEQYF.

The rearrangement uses TRBV6-6 and TRBJ2-5; D perhaps matches TRBD1 (6 bases). Germline lookup yields CDR1 MNHNY and CDR2 SVGAGI (reference sequence). V gave up 5 bases and J gave up 5 bases, with 12 bases separating them. This CDR3 spans 13 amino acids. This chain's CDR3 is CASSNYRDETQYF. The DNA of the CDR3 is TGTGCCAGCAGTAATTACAGGGACGAGACCCAGTACTTC.

This clonotype was seen repeatedly, ten times or more. V gene TRBV7-6 combines with J gene TRBJ1-5; D not resolved. Per germline, CDR1 SGHVS and CDR2 FNYEAQ. Trimming pared 4 bases from V and 7 bases from J, leaving 11 bases between. The CDR3 length is 13 residues. The CDR3 coding sequence is TGTGCCAGCAGCTCCCAGGAGGACCAGCCCCAGCATTTT. Protein sequence: CASSSQEDQPQHF.

There are a few counts of this clonotype. The rearrangement links TRBV28 to TRBJ1-3; D gene uncertain. V was cut by 5 bases and J by 2 bases, with 13 bases left in between. Germline loops: CDR1 MDHEN, CDR2 SYDVKM. There are 15 residues in the CDR3. CDR3: CASSPGRIAGNTIYF. The DNA of the CDR3 is TGTGCCAGCAGTCCCGGGCGGATAGCTGGAAACACCATATATTTT.